This section outlines one TCR beta chain sequence together with its context. The CDR3 totals 13 residues. This sample was included in a study of blood T cell repertoires in COVID-19. Study summary: Specimens from acute and convalescent COVID-19 originated in the United States, Italy and Spain.

Cohorts were determined from participant-reported clinical history. Per the study methods: Quantification of nucleated cells was approximated via reference gene primer amplification. Clones were sequenced by immunoSEQ multiplex PCR, and TCRdb holds only the in-frame ones, with some missing. That table supplies the V and J calls and clone size; D and trimming were determined from the DNA. This table has some 240,000 clones, about 80% appearing once. This sequence joins TRBV21-1 and TRBJ1-2; the table calls TRBD1, which could not be checked here. TRBV21-1 is a pseudogene. Sequencing was performed on PBMCs or T cells enriched from blood (not recorded which). The source of this sequence is a man in his forties or fifties who had recovered from COVID-19. CDR3 sequence: CASSAQGAEGYTF. The CDR3 DNA follows: TGTGCCAGCAGCGCACAGGGGGCAGAGGGCTACACCTTC.